The 31 T cell receptor beta chains below come from one sample, sequenced in a study of CD8+CD57+ T cells in acquired aplastic anemia (dated by TCRdb to the late 2010s). The data were produced on an Illumina HiSeq 2000. Genomic DNA was used as template for profiling of TCR beta VDJ combinations and CDR3 sequences. The public reads were run again by TCRdb, first through fastp at Q25 and then through MiXCR, and only productive beta chains were kept. Under each unique CDR3 protein, matching rows form one entry showing the most common genes and DNA. The sample data list hundreds of thousands of distinct CDR3 sequences, and 65% to 80% of these were observed just once. The biggest ten clones account for 3.5% to 4.5% of the sample. The sequenced sample consisted of sorted CD4+, CD8+, or CD8+CD57+ T cells (not recorded which) from PBMCs. These receptors all stem from a human donor in good health, serving as a control.

The chain combines TRBV5-1 with TRBJ1-2, with unresolved D. CDR1 is SGHRS and CDR2 is YFSETQ in the germline V gene. This CDR3 is 14 amino acids long. The germline V and J ends were trimmed by 4 bases and 12 bases, with 22 bases remaining between them. The CDR3: CASSAVTGFSGNTF. The CDR3 bases are TGCGCCAGCAGCGCAGTTACCGGGTTCTCTGGAAACACCTTC.

The chain couples TRBV12-3 or TRBV12-4 to TRBJ2-3, with 12 bases aligning to TRBD2. J was trimmed by 3 bases and V by 8 bases; bases with no gene match: 6. This CDR3 has 15 amino acids. The DNA for the CDR3 is TGTGCCAGCCAGGGACTAGCGGGCGAAACAGATACGCAGTATTTT. It specifies CASQGLAGETDTQYF.

As regards this clonotype: A junction end diverges from the germline sequence, so it may reflect a read error. The rearrangement links TRBV5-1 to TRBJ2-2; a possible D gene is TRBD1 (6 bases). Germline CDR1 is SGHRS and CDR2 is YFSETQ. CDR3 length equals 15 residues. CDR3 DNA: TGTGCCAGCAGCTTGGTGGTAGGGGGAAGCGGGGAGCTGTTTTTT. Translation gives CASSLVVGGSGELFF.

About this clonotype itself: Because it lacks the conserved phenylalanine or tryptophan at the end, this CDR3 is likely a read error. The DNA is left out, because the CDR3 cannot be placed on it with certainty; the CDR3 is given as TCRdb lists it. The chain has TRBV7-3 and TRBJ1-5. Per the germline V gene, CDR1 is SGHTA and CDR2 is FQGTGA. The CDR3 is 13 amino acids in total, end residues counted. The CDR3 reads CASSPPPSPSTDT.

This clonotype was seen at least ten times. The chain combines TRBV19 with TRBJ1-5, with 8 nucleotides matching TRBD1. V gave up 3 bases and J gave up 0 bases; unmatched junction bases: 7. CDR3 length equals 17 residues. The V gene's germline CDR1 is LNHDA and CDR2 SQIVND (reference sequence). For the CDR3, the DNA is TGTGCCAGTAGTATCGACAGGGGCCCTTATAGCAATCAGCCCCAGCATTTT. Translation gives CASSIDRGPYSNQPQHF. Based on the CDR3 plus reference TRBV19 and TRBJ1-5, the full variable domain is DGGITQSPKYLFRKEGQNVTLSCEQNLNHDAMYWYRQDPGQGLRLIYYSQIVNDFQKGDIAEGYSVSREKKESFPLTVTSAQKNPTAFYLCASSIDRGPYSNQPQHFGDGTRLSIL.

Written as DNA, the CDR3 is TGTGCCAGTAGGACAGATGCTAACTATGGCTACACCTTC. Protein product: CASRTDANYGYTF. This chain joins TRBV19 and TRBJ1-2, with TRBD1 as a possible D gene (5 bases). The CDR3 loop spans 13 amino acids. Germline V lookup: CDR1 LNHDA, CDR2 SQIVND (reference sequence). Trimming cost V 6 bases and J 0 bases, with 8 bases left between them.

The table lists this clonotype with many counts. The chain has TRBV2 and TRBJ2-3; TRBD1 matches 8 bases. Germline lookup yields CDR1 SNHLY and CDR2 FYNNEI. V lost 4 bases, J lost 5 bases, and 2 bases stayed unmatched. The CDR3 is 13 amino acids. The CDR3 is CASSVGQVDTQYF. DNA of the CDR3: TGTGCCAGCAGTGTGGGACAGGTAGATACGCAGTATTTT.

As concerns this clonotype: The CDR3 carries no conserved terminal phenylalanine or tryptophan, so it likely arises from a read error. The DNA is left out, because the CDR3 cannot be placed on it with certainty; the CDR3 is given as TCRdb lists it. The chain recombines TRBV7-9 with TRBJ2-7; no DNA check was done on the table's D call, TRBD1. The CDR3 extends over 13 residues, inclusive of both ends. Germline CDR1 reads SEHNR; CDR2 reads FQNEAQ (reference sequence). The CDR3 region is CASSLGGAGEQQY.

This clonotype showed up many times. The V gene is TRBV7-6, the J gene TRBJ2-5, with TRBD1 matching 8 bases. Per germline, CDR1 SGHVS and CDR2 FNYEAQ. Germline trimming cut 4 bases from V and 5 bases from J; bases unmatched to any gene: 6. The CDR3 length is 14 residues. The CDR3 coding sequence is TGTGCCAGCAGCTCCCGACAGGGGATGGAGACCCAGTACTTC. It yields the protein CASSSRQGMETQYF.

This sequence joins TRBV14 and TRBJ2-6, with D possibly called TRBD1 or TRBD2 (7 bases each). The CDR3 loop spans 17 amino acids. With 4 bases removed from V and 0 bases from J, the gap between germline ends came to 13 bases. Germline loops: CDR1 SGHDN, CDR2 FVKESK. Written as DNA, the CDR3 is TGTGCCAGCAGCCTCAGGGGGGGTTTCTCTGGGGCCAACGTCCTGACTTTC. Its translation is CASSLRGGFSGANVLTF. Combining the CDR3 with reference TRBV14 and TRBJ2-6 gives the whole variable domain EAGVTQFPSHSVIEKGQTVTLRCDPISGHDNLYWYRRVMGKEIKFLLHFVKESKQDESGMPNNRFLAERTGGTYSTLKVQPAELEDSGVYFCASSLRGGFSGANVLTFGAGSRLTVL.

The CDR3 is CASSLQMSTEAFF. CDR3 coding DNA: TGTGCCAGCAGCTTACAGATGAGCACTGAAGCTTTCTTT. V is TRBV11-3 and J is TRBJ1-1, with no clear D. The CDR3 totals 13 residues. Per germline, CDR1 SGHNT and CDR2 YENEEA. Trimming removed 2 bases from V and 4 bases from J, with 8 bases in between.

Comments on this clonotype: The DNA is left out, because the CDR3 cannot be placed on it with certainty; the CDR3 is given as TCRdb lists it. The chain is built from TRBV7-9 and TRBJ1-1; the tabulated D call, TRBD1, remains unverified against the DNA. The CDR3 spans 15 amino acids, including both terminal residues. CDR1 and CDR2 (germline): SEHNR, FQNEAQ (reference sequence). The CDR3 here is CASRSGVGTGALVFF.

The chain links TRBV5-5 to TRBJ1-2, with 12 bases matching TRBD1. CDR1 is SGHKS and CDR2 is YYEKEE in the germline V gene (reference sequence). J gave up 6 bases and V 2 bases, and 8 bases lay outside the gene matches. The CDR3 loop spans 16 amino acids. The chain's CDR3 is CASSFIGTGGENGYTF. CDR3 sequence (DNA): TGTGCCAGCAGCTTCATAGGGACAGGGGGCGAAAATGGCTACACCTTC.

V is TRBV7-2 and J is TRBJ2-3; a possible D gene is TRBD2 (5 bases). The CDR3 spans 14 residues. V dropped 5 bases and J dropped 6 bases, with 15 bases sitting between them. Germline V gene sequence: CDR1 SGHTA, CDR2 FQGNSA. The DNA for the CDR3 is TGTGCCAGCAGCGGGAGAGCAGCGGCGGATACGCAGTATTTT. As protein: CASSGRAAADTQYF.

This clonotype has a count of ten or more. This chain links TRBV19 with TRBJ2-7; D ambiguous. The CDR3 covers 13 residues. Trimming removed 8 bases at V and 3 bases at J, with 14 bases between. Germline V gene sequence: CDR1 LNHDA, CDR2 SQIVND (reference sequence). The CDR3 DNA is TGTGCCAGTCGAAACGAGATGAACTACGAGCAGTACTTC. Its translation: CASRNEMNYEQYF.

The table lists this clonotype with many counts. The chain couples TRBV25-1 to TRBJ1-6; TRBD1 matches at 9 bases. Trimming cost V 1 base and J 5 bases; bases outside gene matches: 0. This CDR3 has 15 residues. Germline assignment: CDR1 MGHDK and CDR2 SYGVNS. The CDR3: CASSEWTGDNSPLHF. In DNA form, the CDR3 reads TGTGCCAGCAGTGAATGGACAGGGGATAATTCACCCCTCCACTTT.

This clonotype has a single count. The DNA of the CDR3 is TGCAGTGCTAGAGATTCAGCCGGTTCCAGTCAAGAGACCCAGTACTTC. Protein product: CSARDSAGSSQETQYF. V usage is TRBV20-1 and J usage is TRBJ2-5; D gene uncertain. From germline, CDR1 is DFQATT and CDR2 SNEGSKA (reference sequence). V dropped 0 bases and J dropped 2 bases, with 16 bases sitting between them. The CDR3 consists of 16 residues.

This clonotype has ten or more counts. V is TRBV6-5 and J is TRBJ2-7, with TRBD1 identical over 7 bases. The CDR3 is 12 residues long. Looked up from germline, CDR1 is MNHEY and CDR2 is SVGAGI. J lost 4 bases, V lost 10 bases, and 7 bases had no gene match. CDR3 nucleotides: TGTGCCACCAGGGACAGCCTTTACGAGCAGTACTTC. Translating it yields CATRDSLYEQYF.

This chain links TRBV4-2 with TRBJ1-6; D is unresolved. Germline V gene lookup returns CDR1 LGHNA and CDR2 YNFKEQ. The V gene lost 5 bases and the J gene lost 0 bases, with 11 bases spanning the gap. The CDR3 is 16 amino acids. The CDR3: CASSLVLASYNSPLHF. The CDR3 DNA is TGTGCCAGCAGCTTAGTGCTAGCCTCCTATAATTCACCCCTCCACTTT.

Remarks on this clonotype: Compared with germline, one end of the junction differs, possibly owing to a read error. The V gene is TRBV7-2, the J gene TRBJ2-2; 7 bases are shared with TRBD2. CDR1 is SGHTA, CDR2 FQGNSA, per germline. The CDR3 loop spans 15 amino acids. The CDR3 nucleotides read TGTGCCAGCAGCTTACGGGGGGTTATCAATCGGGAGCAGTTTTTT. It encodes CASSLRGVINREQFF.

V gene TRBV24-1 combines with J gene TRBJ2-7; 7 bases align to TRBD1. Germline V gives CDR1 KGHDR, CDR2 SFDVKD. The CDR3 sequence is 20 residues long. V lost 3 bases to trimming and J lost 0 bases; unmatched junction nucleotides: 19. In DNA form, the CDR3 reads TGTGCCACCAGTGATACCATAGAAACACCGGACAGGAGCCCCTCCTACGAGCAGTACTTC. This encodes CATSDTIETPDRSPSYEQYF.

This chain links TRBV4-3 with TRBJ2-1, with D perhaps matching TRBD1 (6 bases). This CDR3 spans 15 amino acids. Trimming stripped 6 bases from V and 9 bases from J, with 21 bases between. The germline V gene has CDR1 LGHNA and CDR2 YSLEER. This CDR3 reads CASSEPTSRGSEQFF. CDR3 DNA sequence: TGCGCCAGCAGTGAGCCGACGTCTAGGGGGAGTGAGCAGTTCTTC.

Comments on this clonotype: The conserved phenylalanine or tryptophan is not found at the CDR3 terminus, so this likely reflects a read error. The limits of the CDR3 on the DNA are not certain, so only TCRdb's listed CDR3 is given. The rearrangement joins TRBV19 to TRBJ2-7; TRBD1 was called by the table and not checked on the DNA. Germline lookup yields CDR1 LNHDA and CDR2 SQIVND (reference sequence). The CDR3 totals 15 residues, both ends included. This CDR3 is CASSIDEQGCNQHQH.

The chain links TRBV5-1 to TRBJ2-2; tentative D call: TRBD2 (5 bases). This CDR3 is 17 amino acids long. Trimming stripped 0 bases from V and 3 bases from J, with 15 bases between. The germline V gene encodes CDR1 SGHRS and CDR2 YFSETQ. CDR3 DNA sequence: TGCGCCAGCAGCTTGGTCTCGACCCGGAGGTACACCGGGGAGCTGTTTTTT. Translation: CASSLVSTRRYTGELFF.

This chain links TRBV2 with TRBJ1-3, with TRBD1 identical over 7 bases. CDR3 length: 14 amino acids. The V and J ends lost 6 bases and 11 bases, in that order; junction bases with no gene match: 13. CDR1 SNHLY and CDR2 FYNNEI come from the germline V gene. In DNA, the CDR3 is TGTGCCAGCAGAGCAGGGGGGCTTGAACACTCCATATATTTT. It specifies CASRAGGLEHSIYF. The full variable domain, with the rest looked up from reference TRBV2 and TRBJ1-3, is EPEVTQTPSHQVTQMGQEVILRCVPISNHLYFYWYRQILGQKVEFLVSFYNNEISEKSEIFDDQFSVERPDGSNFTLKIRSTKLEDSAMYFCASRAGGLEHSIYFGEGSWLTVV.

The rearrangement links TRBV19 to TRBJ1-5; unclear D gene. This CDR3 contains 13 residues. Germline CDR1 is LNHDA and CDR2 is SQIVND (reference sequence). The V gene lost 4 bases and the J gene lost 4 bases, with 8 bases spanning the gap. The DNA for the CDR3 is TGTGCCAGTAGTACAACTGGAAATCAGCCCCAGCATTTT. It codes for CASSTTGNQPQHF.

As to this clonotype: It is likely a read error, because the conserved phenylalanine at the end of the CDR3 is missing. This chain joins TRBV7-3 and TRBJ1-2; possible D gene TRBD1, 5 bases. In germline, CDR1 is SGHTA, CDR2 FQGTGA. This CDR3 spans 13 amino acids. In DNA form, the CDR3 reads TGTGCCACCAGCTTTGCGACGGGGGATGGCTACACCAGC. Translation gives CATSFATGDGYTS.

This chain connects TRBV5-4 to TRBJ1-6; TRBD1 matches 12 bases. Germline lookup yields CDR1 SGHNT and CDR2 YYREEE (reference sequence). With 2 bases clipped from V and 9 bases from J, the junction kept 9 bases outside the gene matches. CDR3 length: 17 residues. The DNA for the CDR3 is TGTGCCAGCAGCTTCGGGGTCGGGACAGGGGGCAGTTCACCCCTCCACTTT. It translates to CASSFGVGTGGSSPLHF.

The sample holds many counts of this clonotype. The V and J genes are TRBV19 and TRBJ1-2; the D gene is possibly TRBD1 (6 bases). The V end lost 3 bases, the J end lost 2 bases, and 10 bases lay between the germline ends. This CDR3 is built from 14 residues. CDR1 is LNHDA and CDR2 is SQIVND in the germline V gene (reference sequence). This CDR3 is CASSIGGANYGYTF. The CDR3 nucleotides are TGTGCCAGTAGTATTGGGGGCGCAAACTATGGCTACACCTTC.

About this clonotype itself: A read error is likely, as this CDR3 ends without the conserved phenylalanine or tryptophan. Because the CDR3's place on the DNA is in doubt, the DNA is left out and the CDR3 is given as listed by TCRdb. The chain uses TRBV2 and TRBJ2-5; the D call of TRBD1 is as the table states it, not checked on the DNA. Per the germline V gene, CDR1 is SNHLY and CDR2 is FYNNEI. From its first to its last residue, the CDR3 has 13 amino acids. The CDR3 protein is CASSEDPGRTQYS.

This rearrangement joins TRBV2 to TRBJ1-1; a possible D gene is TRBD1 (6 bases). This CDR3 has 13 amino acids. CDR1 is SNHLY, CDR2 FYNNEI, per germline. V lost 6 bases and J 11 bases, leaving 19 bases between the germline ends. The CDR3 reads CASSLEGGGDAFF. The CDR3 DNA reads TGTGCCAGCAGCTTAGAGGGGGGGGGGGACGCTTTCTTT.